Following are 31 T cell receptor beta chains from one sample sequenced in a study of shared clonotypes between healthy human individuals. The table came from immunoSEQ multiplex PCR; TCRdb's copy has only in-frame clones and leaves some out. There are about 2.5 million clones in the sample; 85% to 95% occur only once, and more than 0.35% lies in the top ten. Sequencing was carried out using naive CD4+ T cells from PBMCs. Subset specified: CD45RA+ positively selected. The receptors were sampled from a man aged 18 to 30 in good health. Some clones in this sample may be carry-over from other donors' samples.

This rearrangement joins TRBV5-5 to TRBJ2-3, with D hard to call. From germline, CDR1 is SGHKS and CDR2 YYEKEE (reference sequence). This CDR3 comprises 13 residues. V was trimmed by 0 bases and J by 4 bases, leaving 6 bases between them. The CDR3, as DNA: TGTGCCAGCAGCTTGGCCCGGGCAGATACGCAGTATTTT. Residues: CASSLARADTQYF.

V is TRBV4-3 and J is TRBJ2-7; TRBD1 agrees at 8 bases. CDR1 and CDR2 from the germline V gene are LGHNA and YSLEER. The CDR3 totals 14 residues. V shed 1 base and J 9 bases; nucleotides not matched to a gene: 8. The CDR3 nucleotides are TGCGCCAGCAGCCAAGGAGGGACAGGCCTAGCGCAGTACTTC. Its translation: CASSQGGTGLAQYF.

The chain uses TRBV9 and TRBJ2-5; D might be TRBD1 (6 bases). The CDR3 has 14 amino acids. V shed 2 bases and J shed 6 bases, with 14 bases lying between them. Per the germline V gene, CDR1 is SGDLS and CDR2 is YYNGEE. The CDR3 protein is CASSVSQGSQTQYF. The CDR3 DNA is TGTGCCAGCAGCGTCAGCCAGGGGTCACAGACCCAGTACTTC.

The chain employs TRBV28 and TRBJ2-3, with D possibly TRBD2 on 6 matching bases. CDR1 and CDR2 (germline): MDHEN, SYDVKM. The CDR3 runs 22 residues. V was trimmed by 0 bases and J by 0 bases, leaving 28 bases between them. The CDR3 DNA is TGTGCCAGCAGTTTATGGACGGTTAGTGGTTTTGGCGGGACGGCTAGCACAGATACGCAGTATTTT. It codes for CASSLWTVSGFGGTASTDTQYF. Full variable domain (rest looked up from reference TRBV28 and TRBJ2-3): DVKVTQSSRYLVKRTGEKVFLECVQDMDHENMFWYRQDPGLGLRLIYFSYDVKMKEKGDIPEGYSVSREKKERFSLILESASTNQTSMYLCASSLWTVSGFGGTASTDTQYFGPGTRLTVL.

On this clone itself: A read error is possible here, since a much larger clone lies one base away. The identical CDR3 is also encoded by other nucleotide sequences in the sample. V and J are TRBV18 and TRBJ2-3; D gene uncertain. In germline, CDR1 is KGHSH, CDR2 LQKENI. This CDR3 has 11 residues. Trimming took 3 bases from V and 4 from J, leaving 2 bases between them. The DNA of the CDR3 is TGTGCCAGCTCACCTTCAGATACGCAGTATTTT. Protein sequence: CASSPSDTQYF.

As for this clone: Other DNA sequences in this specimen translate into the identical CDR3. V and J are TRBV9 and TRBJ1-2, with TRBD1 matching 7 bases. CDR1 and CDR2 (germline): SGDLS, YYNGEE. Germline trimming cut 1 base from V and 4 bases from J; bases unmatched to any gene: 1. This CDR3 spans 13 amino acids. Here the CDR3 DNA reads TGTGCCAGCAGCGTAACAGGGGCCTATGGCTACACCTTC. Its translation is CASSVTGAYGYTF.

The V call is TRBV5-1, the J call TRBJ2-7, with D perhaps matching TRBD1 (6 bases). Trimming left V 4 bases short and J 2 bases short, with 13 bases between. Per the germline V gene, CDR1 is SGHRS and CDR2 is YFSETQ. The CDR3 covers 14 residues. The chain's CDR3 is CASSHEGGTYEQYF. The CDR3 region has the DNA TGCGCCAGCAGCCACGAAGGGGGTACCTACGAGCAGTACTTC.

The chain carries TRBV11-3 and TRBJ1-3; D gene ambiguous. V lost 5 bases and J 0 bases, leaving 11 bases between the germline ends. The CDR3 is made up of 15 amino acids. Per germline, CDR1 SGHNT and CDR2 YENEEA. This CDR3 is CASSLGPSSGNTIYF. CDR3 sequence (DNA): TGTGCCAGCAGCCTTGGACCTAGCTCTGGAAACACCATATATTTT.

The genes are TRBV4-1 and TRBJ2-3, with TRBD2 identical over 10 bases. Looked up from germline, CDR1 is MGHRA and CDR2 is YSYEKL. Trimming took 4 bases from V and 5 from J; bases not matched to a gene: 9. The CDR3 contains 16 residues. The CDR3 loop is CASSLKAGGVGDTQYF. CDR3 coding DNA: TGCGCCAGCAGCCTTAAAGCGGGAGGGGTTGGAGATACGCAGTATTTT.

J is TRBJ2-7 and V is TRBV2, with TRBD1 matching 7 bases. Trimming removed 6 bases from V and 3 bases from J; junction bases left unmatched: 5. Germline loops: CDR1 SNHLY, CDR2 FYNNEI. This CDR3 contains 13 residues. This chain's CDR3 is CASRTPGGYEQYF. CDR3 bases: TGTGCCAGCAGAACTCCAGGGGGCTACGAGCAGTACTTC. The whole variable domain, filled in from reference TRBV2 and TRBJ2-7, reads EPEVTQTPSHQVTQMGQEVILRCVPISNHLYFYWYRQILGQKVEFLVSFYNNEISEKSEIFDDQFSVERPDGSNFTLKIRSTKLEDSAMYFCASRTPGGYEQYFGPGTRLTVT.

The chain recombines TRBV28 with TRBJ2-7; 7 nucleotides line up with TRBD2. Germline CDR1 reads MDHEN; CDR2 reads SYDVKM. V gave up 7 bases and J gave up 6 bases; unmatched junction bases: 15. The CDR3 length is 15 residues. The CDR3 nucleotides are TGTGCCAGCACCCGTAGGCGGGAGAGCATGGGCGAGCAGTACTTC. It codes for CASTRRRESMGEQYF. The full variable domain, in which reference TRBV28 and TRBJ2-7 provide the parts outside the CDR3, is DVKVTQSSRYLVKRTGEKVFLECVQDMDHENMFWYRQDPGLGLRLIYFSYDVKMKEKGDIPEGYSVSREKKERFSLILESASTNQTSMYLCASTRRRESMGEQYFGPGTRLTVT.

As for this clone: This specimen includes other DNA sequences encoding the same CDR3. The CDR3 sequence: CASSLAAASYEQYF. DNA of the CDR3: TGCGCCAGCAGCTTGGCGGCGGCCTCCTACGAGCAGTACTTC. The chain combines TRBV5-1 with TRBJ2-7, with D hard to call. With 0 bases removed from V and 0 bases from J, the gap between germline ends came to 7 bases. CDR1 is SGHRS, CDR2 YFSETQ, per germline. The CDR3 loop spans 14 amino acids.

The chain joins TRBV5-1 to TRBJ2-4, with D maybe TRBD1 (6 bases). This CDR3 contains 14 residues. Trimming left V 8 bases short and J 8 bases short, with 20 bases between. Germline assignment: CDR1 SGHRS and CDR2 YFSETQ. The CDR3 region is CASKRSGAGDIQYF. The CDR3 DNA reads as TGCGCCAGTAAACGTTCAGGGGCAGGCGACATTCAGTACTTC.

CDR3 coding DNA: TGCGCCAGCAGCCAAGTCCCCGGGGTAGCGGGAGGGTTACCAAACGAGCAGTACTTC. Amino acids: CASSQVPGVAGGLPNEQYF. The rearrangement links TRBV4-1 to TRBJ2-7; 11 bases agree with TRBD2. The CDR3 is 19 amino acids. The junction had 16 bases not matched to a gene; V was cut back by 1 base and J by 5 bases. Germline CDR1 is MGHRA and CDR2 is YSYEKL.

V gene TRBV18 combines with J gene TRBJ1-2; no clear D gene. The CDR3 is made up of 15 amino acids. Germline values: CDR1 KGHSH, CDR2 LQKENI. Trimming shortened V by 6 bases and J by 0 bases, and 14 bases separated the two germline ends. CDR3: CASSPAHQANYGYTF. The CDR3 DNA reads TGTGCCAGCTCCCCCGCACACCAAGCTAACTATGGCTACACCTTC.

The V gene is TRBV2, the J gene TRBJ2-4; D perhaps matches TRBD2 (5 bases). V was pared by 7 bases and J by 6 bases, with 10 bases between. The CDR3 length is 12 residues. CDR1 is SNHLY and CDR2 is FYNNEI in the germline V gene. In nucleotides, the CDR3 is TGTGCCAGCATGAGGGTGGGAAACATTCAGTACTTC. This sequence encodes CASMRVGNIQYF.

The genes are TRBV9 and TRBJ1-1; 7 nucleotides agree with TRBD1. Trimming cost V 4 bases and J 5 bases; bases outside gene matches: 8. CDR1 SGDLS and CDR2 YYNGEE come from the germline V gene. CDR3 length equals 14 residues. Written as DNA, the CDR3 is TGTGCCAGCAGCTTCTGGCAACAGGGGACTGAAGCTTTCTTT. Translation: CASSFWQQGTEAFF.

The V and J genes are TRBV15 and TRBJ2-3; 13 nucleotides line up with TRBD2. The CDR3 length is 21 residues. The trim removed 0 bases at V and 4 bases at J, leaving 16 bases unmatched. Germline V CDR1 and CDR2: LNHNV, YYDKDF (reference sequence). In DNA, the CDR3 is TGTGCCACCAGCAGAGAAATGTTCGTCCAACTAGCGGGAGGGCCGCCAGATACGCAGTATTTT. Translating gives CATSREMFVQLAGGPPDTQYF.

The chain joins TRBV7-9 to TRBJ2-3; 9 nucleotides agree with TRBD2. The CDR3 covers 17 residues. V shed 4 bases, J shed 2 bases, and the junction held 10 bases outside the gene matches. Germline loops: CDR1 SEHNR, CDR2 FQNEAQ (reference sequence). The CDR3 protein is CASSSPPAGGDTDTQYF. Written as DNA, the CDR3 is TGTGCCAGCAGCTCCCCCCCCGCGGGAGGGGACACAGATACGCAGTATTTT.

The chain employs TRBV4-1 and TRBJ1-5; no firm D call. CDR3 size: 13 residues. Germline V gene lookup returns CDR1 MGHRA and CDR2 YSYEKL. Trimming took 0 bases from V and 10 from J, leaving 10 bases between them. This CDR3 is CASSQDRERPQHF. The CDR3 coding sequence is TGCGCCAGCAGCCAAGATCGAGAGAGACCCCAGCATTTT.

This chain uses TRBV29-1 with TRBJ2-7, with D hard to call. CDR1 and CDR2 (germline): SQVTM, ANQGSEA. Trimming removed 2 bases at V and 10 bases at J, with 12 bases between. This CDR3 spans 11 amino acids. The CDR3 region is CSVENFRSQYF. The CDR3 DNA sequence: TGCAGCGTTGAAAATTTCCGGTCACAGTACTTC.

For this clone: Within the sample, other DNA sequences also encode this same CDR3. The rearrangement uses TRBV28 and TRBJ1-2, with a weak D call TRBD1 (6 bases). This CDR3 comprises 11 residues. V lost 2 bases, J lost 8 bases, and 6 bases lay in between. Germline assignment: CDR1 MDHEN and CDR2 SYDVKM. In DNA form, the CDR3 reads TGTGCCAGCAGTTTAGGGGGCGGCTACACCTTC. Translated, it gives CASSLGGGYTF.

As for this clone: The sample contains more than one DNA sequence encoding this CDR3. The chain employs TRBV18 and TRBJ2-2, with 8 bases aligning to TRBD2. Per the germline V gene, CDR1 is KGHSH and CDR2 is LQKENI. V was pared by 3 bases and J by 0 bases, with 3 bases of the junction left unmatched. The CDR3 is 16 residues long. DNA of the CDR3: TGTGCCAGCTCACCCCTTAGCGGGACGAACACCGGGGAGCTGTTTTTT. Translation: CASSPLSGTNTGELFF. Supplemented by reference TRBV18 and TRBJ2-2, the full variable domain reads NAGVMQNPRHLVRRRGQEARLRCSPMKGHSHVYWYRQLPEEGLKFMVYLQKENIIDESGMPKERFSAEFPKEGPSILRIQQVVRGDSAAYFCASSPLSGTNTGELFFGEGSRLTVL.

The V call is TRBV7-8, the J call TRBJ2-7; 8 nucleotides agree with TRBD1. V lost 6 bases, J lost 4 bases, and 11 bases stayed unmatched. Germline V gene lookup returns CDR1 SGHVS and CDR2 FQNEAQ. The CDR3 sequence is 15 residues long. Here the CDR3 DNA reads TGTGCCAGCAGTGTAACCCCGGGACAGGTGTACGAGCAGTACTTC. Translated: CASSVTPGQVYEQYF.

The V call is TRBV19, the J call TRBJ2-4, with 11 nucleotides matching TRBD2. V lost 5 bases and J lost 5; bases outside the gene matches: 8. The CDR3 spans 16 residues. Germline V lookup: CDR1 LNHDA, CDR2 SQIVND (reference sequence). CDR3 DNA: TGTGCCAGTAGTTTAGGGCTAGCGGGAGGCCAAAACATTCAGTACTTC. Its protein product is CASSLGLAGGQNIQYF.

The chain is built from TRBV2 and TRBJ2-2; no reliable D call. CDR1 is SNHLY, CDR2 FYNNEI, per germline. This CDR3 is 14 amino acids long. V was clipped by 3 bases and J by 3 bases, with 8 bases between them. The CDR3 protein is CASSDVTYTGELFF. The CDR3 bases are TGTGCCAGCAGTGATGTCACCTACACCGGGGAGCTGTTTTTT.

The V call is TRBV28, the J call TRBJ2-1; 8 nucleotides align to TRBD1. There are 13 residues in the CDR3. V lost 10 bases, J lost 7 bases, and 9 bases stayed unmatched. The germline V gene has CDR1 MDHEN and CDR2 SYDVKM. The CDR3 bases are TGTGCCATCCTCAGGGGGCCCACGAATGAGCAGTTCTTC. This encodes CAILRGPTNEQFF.

V gene TRBV27 combines with J gene TRBJ2-7, with 8 bases fitting TRBD2. The trim removed 3 bases at V and 6 bases at J, leaving 7 bases unmatched. This CDR3 comprises 14 residues. Germline assignment: CDR1 MNHEY and CDR2 SMNVEV (reference sequence). The chain's CDR3 is CASSFGGARGEQYF. The DNA for the CDR3 is TGTGCCAGCAGTTTCGGGGGGGCTCGAGGCGAGCAGTACTTC.

The V and J genes are TRBV29-1 and TRBJ2-1, with D perhaps TRBD2 (5 bases). The CDR3 is 14 amino acids. V was shortened by 4 bases and J by 4 bases, with 14 bases between the two germline ends. CDR1 is SQVTM, CDR2 ANQGSEA, per germline. The CDR3 here is CSVVRLAQYNEQFF. The DNA of the CDR3 is TGCAGCGTTGTTCGTCTAGCTCAGTACAATGAGCAGTTCTTC.

V is TRBV5-1 and J is TRBJ1-2; weak D call: TRBD1 (5 bases). Trimming cost V 5 bases and J 13 bases, with 15 bases left between them. Germline CDR1 SGHRS, CDR2 YFSETQ. There are 11 residues in the CDR3. CDR3 sequence: CASREAGFSTF. Here the CDR3 DNA reads TGCGCCAGCAGGGAAGCAGGGTTTTCCACCTTC.

The chain links TRBV9 to TRBJ1-2; TRBD1 matches at 7 bases. The CDR3 has 15 residues. CDR1 is SGDLS and CDR2 is YYNGEE in the germline V gene. J lost 4 bases, V lost 4 bases, and 10 bases had no gene match. The CDR3 is CASSSLSRDSYGYTF. The CDR3 DNA is TGTGCCAGCAGCAGCCTGTCCCGGGACAGCTATGGCTACACCTTC.